The 27 T cell receptor beta chains below come from one sample, sequenced in a study of shared clonotypes between healthy human individuals. Profiled with immunoSEQ multiplex PCR; TCRdb holds only in-frame clones, not every one. The repertoire has over 700,000 clones, over 60% of them found once; the top ten carry about 1.8%. Sequenced sample: memory CD4+ T cells sorted from blood. The subset was: CD45RA-negative fraction. These receptors all stem from a woman in her 30s in good health.

This clone was detected a few times. The chain couples TRBV5-6 to TRBJ1-4, with a possible D match to TRBD1 (6 bases). CDR3 length: 13 amino acids. Germline values: CDR1 SGHDT, CDR2 YYEEEE. Deletions cut 4 bases from V and 6 bases from J, with 10 bases between. The CDR3 bases are TGTGCCAGCAGCAACAGGGTTGATGAAAAACTGTTTTTT. Amino acid sequence: CASSNRVDEKLFF.

V is TRBV5-1 and J is TRBJ2-7; TRBD2 agrees at 8 bases. V lost 4 bases to trimming and J lost 4 bases; unmatched junction nucleotides: 10. The CDR3 sequence is 15 residues long. The germline V gene has CDR1 SGHRS and CDR2 YFSETQ. CDR3 in amino acids: CASSESVGGGYEQYF. CDR3 in DNA: TGCGCCAGCAGCGAGTCGGTTGGCGGGGGGTACGAGCAGTACTTC.

The chain employs TRBV30 and TRBJ2-1; 8 nucleotides agree with TRBD1. V shed 2 bases and J 5 bases; nucleotides not matched to a gene: 14. The CDR3 loop spans 17 amino acids. Germline CDR1 and CDR2: GTSNPN and SVGIG (reference sequence). This CDR3 is CAWSHDSYGQGNNEQFF. For the CDR3, the DNA is TGTGCCTGGAGTCACGACTCTTACGGACAGGGTAACAATGAGCAGTTCTTC. The full variable domain, with the rest looked up from reference TRBV30 and TRBJ2-1, is SQTIHQWPATLVQPVGSPLSLECTVEGTSNPNLYWYRQAAGRGLQLLFYSVGIGQISSEVPQNLSASRPQDRQFILSSKKLLLSDSGFYLCAWSHDSYGQGNNEQFFGPGTRLTVL.

The chain couples TRBV28 to TRBJ2-1; perhaps TRBD2 as D (5 bases). V lost 6 bases, J lost 7 bases, and 16 bases lay in between. CDR1 MDHEN and CDR2 SYDVKM come from the germline V gene. The CDR3 totals 14 residues. The CDR3 DNA follows: TGTGCCAGCAGCCCGACCCTACTAGTAAATGAGCAGTTCTTC. Translated: CASSPTLLVNEQFF.

The rearrangement joins TRBV6-6 to TRBJ2-7; 8 bases agree with TRBD2. The V gene's germline CDR1 is MNHNY and CDR2 SVGAGI (reference sequence). The CDR3 length is 16 residues. V lost 2 bases, J lost 2 bases, and 8 bases stayed unmatched. This CDR3 is CASSYPQAGETYEQYF. The CDR3 DNA follows: TGTGCCAGCAGTTACCCTCAAGCGGGAGAAACCTACGAGCAGTACTTC.

The chain has TRBV19 and TRBJ2-2; D unresolved. Germline V gene data show CDR1 as LNHDA and CDR2 as SQIVND (reference sequence). CDR3 length: 13 residues. Trimming took off 9 bases at V and 5 bases at J, with 13 bases between the two ends. The CDR3 protein is CASSQVATGELFF. CDR3 nucleotide sequence: TGTGCCAGCAGCCAAGTAGCAACCGGGGAGCTGTTTTTT.

This clone was observed once. This chain uses TRBV11-2 with TRBJ1-3; no definite D call. The CDR3 runs 14 residues. V lost 1 base to trimming and J lost 1 base, with 5 bases between them. CDR1 is SGHAT, CDR2 FQNNGV, per germline. In DNA form, the CDR3 reads TGTGCCAGCAGCTTAGTTAGGTCTGGAAACACCATATATTTT. It yields the protein CASSLVRSGNTIYF.

This clone has more than one count but fewer than ten. The J gene is TRBJ1-1, the V gene TRBV29-1; no firm D call. This CDR3 is 15 amino acids long. Per germline, CDR1 SQVTM and CDR2 ANQGSEA. V gave up 7 bases and J gave up 3 bases, with 21 bases separating them. The CDR3 protein is CSGVGWRDRHTEAFF. The CDR3 bases are TGCAGCGGAGTCGGTTGGAGGGATCGGCACACTGAAGCTTTCTTT.

This clone was detected a few times. The V and J genes are TRBV5-2 and TRBJ1-2. TRBV5-2 is deemed a pseudogene. The CDR3 contains 15 residues. CDR3: CASSLMQGANYGYTF. CDR3 sequence (DNA): TGTGCCAGCAGCTTAATGCAGGGAGCTAACTATGGCTACACCTTC.

The V call is TRBV4-1, the J call TRBJ2-2, with 9 bases matching TRBD1. Trimming took 3 bases from V and 6 from J; bases not matched to a gene: 11. The CDR3 extends over 17 amino acids. Germline CDR1 is MGHRA and CDR2 is YSYEKL. The CDR3 sequence is CASSQGIRQGGSGELFF. CDR3 DNA sequence: TGCGCCAGCAGCCAGGGGATTAGACAGGGGGGTTCCGGGGAGCTGTTTTTT.

This clone was seen more than once but under ten times. J is TRBJ2-7 and V is TRBV5-6; D ambiguous. The length of the CDR3 is 13 residues. Germline CDR1 reads SGHDT; CDR2 reads YYEEEE. The V end was cut by 4 bases, the J end by 2 bases, with 10 bases between. The DNA for the CDR3 is TGTGCCAGCAGCGGCGGCCGGACCTACGAGCAGTACTTC. Amino acids: CASSGGRTYEQYF. The whole variable domain, filled in from reference TRBV5-6 and TRBJ2-7, reads DAGVTQSPTHLIKTRGQQVTLRCSPKSGHDTVSWYQQALGQGPQFIFQYYEEEERQRGNFPDRFSGHQFPNYSSELNVNALLLGDSALYLCASSGGRTYEQYFGPGTRLTVT.

In regard to this clone: Additional DNA sequences in this sample encode the identical CDR3. The chain combines TRBV19 with TRBJ1-5; maybe TRBD1 (6 bases). V lost 3 bases to trimming and J lost 6 bases, with 12 bases between them. Per germline, CDR1 LNHDA and CDR2 SQIVND (reference sequence). This CDR3 region has 14 residues. The CDR3 is CASSMSGGGQPQHF. CDR3 nucleotide sequence: TGTGCCAGTAGTATGTCGGGGGGCGGTCAGCCCCAGCATTTT.

This chain uses TRBV19 with TRBJ2-1, with 10 nucleotides matching TRBD1. This CDR3 spans 14 amino acids. Germline trimming cut 6 bases from V and 10 bases from J; bases unmatched to any gene: 9. Germline values: CDR1 LNHDA, CDR2 SQIVND (reference sequence). CDR3 coding DNA: TGTGCCAGTAGCAAATGGACAGGGGGAAGCGAGCAGTTCTTC. It codes for CASSKWTGGSEQFF. The full variable domain, rest sourced from reference TRBV19 and TRBJ2-1, is DGGITQSPKYLFRKEGQNVTLSCEQNLNHDAMYWYRQDPGQGLRLIYYSQIVNDFQKGDIAEGYSVSREKKESFPLTVTSAQKNPTAFYLCASSKWTGGSEQFFGPGTRLTVL.

The V and J genes are TRBV28 and TRBJ1-2; D not certain. V was clipped by 2 bases and J by 6 bases, with 7 bases between them. CDR1 is MDHEN, CDR2 SYDVKM, per germline. The CDR3 runs to 12 residues. The CDR3 sequence is CASSLNRDGYTF. The CDR3 DNA is TGTGCCAGCAGTTTAAACCGGGATGGCTACACCTTC.

V is TRBV15 and J is TRBJ1-5, with TRBD1 matching over 7 bases. CDR3 size: 15 residues. Germline V gives CDR1 LNHNV, CDR2 YYDKDF (reference sequence). The V and J ends lost 3 bases and 3 bases, in that order; junction bases with no gene match: 5. Written as DNA, the CDR3 is TGTGCCACCAGCAGGGGACAGATCACCAATCAGCCCCAGCATTTT. Its translation is CATSRGQITNQPQHF.

This chain uses TRBV5-1 with TRBJ2-3; 7 nucleotides align to TRBD2. With V trimmed by 3 bases and J by 3 bases, 13 bases remained unmatched. This CDR3 has 17 amino acids. Per germline, CDR1 SGHRS and CDR2 YFSETQ. CDR3 sequence (DNA): TGCGCCAGCAGCTCAGACCCCTGGACTAGTGTAACAGATACGCAGTATTTT. Translation gives CASSSDPWTSVTDTQYF.

The V and J genes are TRBV27 and TRBJ2-1; D gene uncertain. V was cut by 10 bases and J by 4 bases, with 14 bases left in between. This CDR3 is built from 13 residues. Germline V gives CDR1 MNHEY, CDR2 SMNVEV (reference sequence). DNA for the CDR3: TGTGCCACCGGAAATGGGGTATACAATGAGCAGTTCTTC. It yields the protein CATGNGVYNEQFF.

The rearrangement links TRBV4-1 to TRBJ2-3, with D unresolved. Germline V gene sequence: CDR1 MGHRA, CDR2 YSYEKL. V dropped 1 base and J dropped 1 base, with 6 bases sitting between them. The CDR3 is 14 amino acids. This CDR3 reads CASSQVIRTDTQYF. In nucleotides, the CDR3 is TGCGCCAGCAGCCAAGTGATCCGCACAGATACGCAGTATTTT.

This clone was seen a handful of times. The V gene is TRBV14, the J gene TRBJ2-7; no reliable D call. V lost 0 bases, J lost 2 bases, and 11 bases lay in between. The V gene's germline CDR1 is SGHDN and CDR2 FVKESK. The CDR3 has 15 residues. The CDR3, as DNA: TGTGCCAGCAGCCAAGATGTCGGCAGACCCTACGAGCAGTACTTC. This encodes CASSQDVGRPYEQYF. Supplemented by reference TRBV14 and TRBJ2-7, the full variable domain reads EAGVTQFPSHSVIEKGQTVTLRCDPISGHDNLYWYRRVMGKEIKFLLHFVKESKQDESGMPNNRFLAERTGGTYSTLKVQPAELEDSGVYFCASSQDVGRPYEQYFGPGTRLTVT.

This clone has a single count. J is TRBJ2-7 and V is TRBV5-1; 9 bases agree with TRBD1. Germline CDR1 SGHRS, CDR2 YFSETQ. J gave up 7 bases and V 1 base, and 15 bases lay outside the gene matches. The CDR3 spans 17 residues. The CDR3 nucleotides read TGCGCCAGCAGCTTGCTACAGGGGGCTATGGCGTATAGGGAGCAGTACTTC. Protein: CASSLLQGAMAYREQYF. The full variable domain, rest sourced from reference TRBV5-1 and TRBJ2-7, is KAGVTQTPRYLIKTRGQQVTLSCSPISGHRSVSWYQQTPGQGLQFLFEYFSETQRNKGNFPGRFSGRQFSNSRSEMNVSTLELGDSALYLCASSLLQGAMAYREQYFGPGTRLTVT.

The chain couples TRBV28 to TRBJ2-1; a possible D gene is TRBD1 (6 bases). The CDR3 consists of 17 residues. Per the germline V gene, CDR1 is MDHEN and CDR2 is SYDVKM. Trimming left V 6 bases short and J 7 bases short, with 25 bases between. The chain's CDR3 is CASRRTAARGRANEQFF. The CDR3 coding sequence is TGTGCCAGCAGACGAACCGCCGCCAGGGGACGGGCAAATGAGCAGTTCTTC.

The chain combines TRBV7-9 with TRBJ1-2; D call uncertain. The CDR3 length is 13 residues. The germline V and J ends were trimmed by 1 base and 8 bases, with 11 bases remaining between them. The germline CDR1 and CDR2 sequences are SEHNR and FQNEAQ (reference sequence). The CDR3 sequence is CASSLGGGVGYTF. For the CDR3, the DNA is TGTGCCAGCAGCTTAGGAGGCGGGGTCGGCTACACCTTC.

The V call is TRBV27, the J call TRBJ1-1, with D hard to call. This CDR3 contains 13 residues. V lost 4 bases to trimming and J lost 4 bases, with 10 bases between them. Germline assignment: CDR1 MNHEY and CDR2 SMNVEV (reference sequence). This CDR3 reads CASSSRPGTEAFF. The CDR3 DNA reads as TGTGCCAGCAGTTCCCGTCCCGGCACTGAAGCTTTCTTT.

The chain is built from TRBV28 and TRBJ1-2; D gene ambiguous. CDR3 length: 14 amino acids. Trimming shortened V by 2 bases and J by 4 bases, and 11 bases separated the two germline ends. Germline assignment: CDR1 MDHEN and CDR2 SYDVKM. The DNA of the CDR3 is TGTGCCAGCAGTTTAGCAATAAAGGCCTATGGCTACACCTTC. Its protein is CASSLAIKAYGYTF.

This clone was detected once. A far larger clone is one base from this, pointing to a likely read error. This sample also contains other DNA sequences that code for the same CDR3. The chain is built from TRBV5-1 and TRBJ2-1; D possibly corresponds to TRBD2 (6 bases). The CDR3 is 15 residues long. CDR1 and CDR2 from the germline V gene are SGHRS and YFSETQ. The V gene lost 1 base and the J gene lost 0 bases, with 8 bases spanning the gap. The CDR3 DNA sequence: TGCGCCAGCAGCTTGTCTAGCGCCTCCTACAATGAGCAGTTCTTC. It encodes CASSLSSASYNEQFF.

This chain links TRBV28 with TRBJ1-2, with 7 positions matching TRBD1. The CDR3 contains 15 residues. Unmatched junction bases numbered 9, after V lost 4 bases and J lost 4 bases. Germline-derived CDR1 and CDR2 are MDHEN and SYDVKM. CDR3: CASSSRGGTAYGYTF. Written as DNA, the CDR3 is TGTGCCAGCAGTTCCCGAGGGGGGACAGCCTATGGCTACACCTTC.

The gene calls are TRBV18 and TRBJ1-1, with no clear D. The CDR3 runs 14 residues. Germline-derived CDR1 and CDR2 are KGHSH and LQKENI. The ends were cut back, 1 base at V and 9 bases at J, with 15 bases in the middle. The CDR3 DNA reads TGTGCCAGCTCACCACAGTCAACAGACGGAAAAGCTTTCTTT. This encodes CASSPQSTDGKAFF.